This passage covers 2 T cell receptor beta chains from one sample sequenced in a study of T cell repertoires in ileal Crohn's disease. TCRdb's table, derived via immunoSEQ multiplex PCR, lists solely in-frame clones and lacks some. Of about 4,000 clones in the sample, around 80% were seen once. The sequencing sample was made of ileal tissue. All receptors come from an adult with Crohn's disease.

The V gene is TRBV5-1, the J gene TRBJ2-1; 8 nucleotides align to TRBD1. V trimming: 2 bases; J trimming: 7 bases; junction bases outside the gene matches: 14. Germline CDR1 reads SGHRS; CDR2 reads YFSETQ. This CDR3 is 17 amino acids long. The CDR3 nucleotides are TGCGCCAGCAGCTTCTACGTCTCCGGACAGGGAACGAATGAGCAGTTCTTC. It specifies CASSFYVSGQGTNEQFF.

The CDR3 nucleotides are TGTGCCAGCAGTATCTGGGTTGGACAGTGCTCCTACGAGCAGTACTTC. Translated: CASSIWVGQCSYEQYF. The chain couples TRBV27 to TRBJ2-7; D perhaps matches TRBD1 (6 bases). The CDR3 loop spans 16 amino acids. Trimming removed 5 bases from V and 0 bases from J, with 17 bases in between. Germline V lookup: CDR1 MNHEY, CDR2 SMNVEV (reference sequence).